In its sample, the clone carrying this T cell receptor beta chain was seen a few times. After removal of 3 bases from V and 3 bases from J, the junction contained 8 bases not matched to a gene. Germline-derived CDR1 and CDR2 are GTSNPN and SVGIG (reference sequence). The CDR3 extends over 15 amino acids. The data were taken from a study of T cell changes during pregnancy in multiple sclerosis. Repertoires were generated with immunoSEQ multiplex PCR, while TCRdb's copy carries only in-frame clones and drops some. The sample yields approximately 40,000 clones, 88% seen once. Sample: CD4+ T cells from peripheral blood mononuclear cells, taken in the first trimester of pregnancy. This receptor was obtained from a female donor with multiple sclerosis, enrolled in a pregnancy study. The rearrangement joins TRBV30 to TRBJ1-5; 7 nucleotides align to TRBD1. The CDR3 DNA reads as TGTGCCTGGAGCATCCCTCAGGGGGACAATCAGCCCCAGCATTTT. This codes for CAWSIPQGDNQPQHF.